This entry lists 18 T cell receptor beta chains sequenced from one sample in a study of neoadjuvant anti-PD-1 for oral cavity cancer. Sequenced by immunoSEQ multiplex PCR; TCRdb stores in-frame clones only, minus some. The sample has some 14,000 clones; 70% to 85% are singletons. Noted time point: after neoadjuvant nivolumab, at surgical resection. The material sequenced was PBMCs, taken after nivolumab (anti-PD-1) treatment. These receptors were collected from a person aged 35-79 years with oral cavity squamous cell carcinoma.

The V call is TRBV5-1, the J call TRBJ2-1; D is ambiguous. The CDR3 length is 16 residues. Germline V gene lookup returns CDR1 SGHRS and CDR2 YFSETQ. V lost 0 bases, J lost 6 bases, and 16 bases lay in between. The CDR3 reads CASSLEGPLIANEQFF. CDR3 DNA: TGCGCCAGCAGCTTGGAAGGCCCTCTAATCGCCAATGAGCAGTTCTTC.

V usage is TRBV5-5 and J usage is TRBJ2-1, with D possibly matching TRBD1 (5 bases). The CDR3 is made up of 16 amino acids. The germline V and J ends were trimmed by 4 bases and 8 bases, with 22 bases remaining between them. Germline CDR1 and CDR2: SGHKS and YYEKEE (reference sequence). The CDR3 DNA follows: TGTGCCAGCAGCCCGATGAACAGGTTGGACCGCGATGAGCAGTTCTTC. Translated, it gives CASSPMNRLDRDEQFF.

The gene calls are TRBV9 and TRBJ2-5; the match to TRBD1 covers 8 bases. The germline V gene has CDR1 SGDLS and CDR2 YYNGEE. The CDR3 spans 17 residues. With V trimmed by 4 bases and J by 1 base, 12 bases remained unmatched. In nucleotides, the CDR3 is TGTGCCAGCAGCACATCAGGGGGCAGGACCGCCCAAGAGACCCAGTACTTC. It yields the protein CASSTSGGRTAQETQYF.

This chain links TRBV5-6 with TRBJ1-1; D is unclear. Germline-derived CDR1 and CDR2 are SGHDT and YYEEEE. The CDR3 totals 13 residues. Deletions cut 5 bases from V and 4 bases from J, with 12 bases between. The CDR3: CASRIWIGTEAFF. The CDR3 DNA sequence: TGTGCCAGCAGAATTTGGATTGGCACTGAAGCTTTCTTT. Variable domain in full (rest from reference TRBV5-6 and TRBJ1-1): DAGVTQSPTHLIKTRGQQVTLRCSPKSGHDTVSWYQQALGQGPQFIFQYYEEEERQRGNFPDRFSGHQFPNYSSELNVNALLLGDSALYLCASRIWIGTEAFFGQGTRLTVV.

This clone appeared a single time. The chain uses TRBV12-5 and TRBJ2-3; D possibly corresponds to TRBD1 (6 bases). CDR3 length: 15 amino acids. Looked up from germline, CDR1 is LGHNT and CDR2 is FRNRAP. V was clipped by 0 bases and J by 0 bases, with 7 bases between them. The CDR3 sequence is CASGLVTGSTDTQYF. CDR3 bases: TGTGCTAGTGGTTTGGTTACAGGGAGCACAGATACGCAGTATTTT.

The J gene is TRBJ2-7, the V gene TRBV5-1, with D perhaps matching TRBD2 (6 bases). The length of the CDR3 is 13 residues. Trimming left V 0 bases short and J 6 bases short, with 10 bases between. The germline V gene encodes CDR1 SGHRS and CDR2 YFSETQ. CDR3 residues: CASSLGSSGEQYF. The CDR3 DNA reads TGCGCCAGCAGCTTGGGGAGTAGCGGCGAGCAGTACTTC.

The genes are TRBV7-8 and TRBJ1-4; no reliable D call. The germline CDR1 and CDR2 sequences are SGHVS and FQNEAQ. This CDR3 spans 13 amino acids. The V end was cut by 4 bases, the J end by 8 bases, with 11 bases between. The CDR3 here is CASSSQLREKLFF. The CDR3 DNA reads as TGTGCCAGCAGCTCACAGTTACGGGAAAAACTGTTTTTT.

The genes are TRBV5-1 and TRBJ2-3; 8 bases line up with TRBD2. The CDR3 runs 16 residues. V shed 5 bases, J shed 2 bases, and the junction held 10 bases outside the gene matches. The germline CDR1 and CDR2 sequences are SGHRS and YFSETQ. The CDR3 coding sequence is TGCGCCAGCAGTTTACCTCTAGCGGGCCTCACAGATACGCAGTATTTT. Translation: CASSLPLAGLTDTQYF.

This chain connects TRBV28 to TRBJ1-1, with TRBD1 matching 11 bases. The trim removed 7 bases at V and 4 bases at J, leaving 14 bases unmatched. Germline assignment: CDR1 MDHEN and CDR2 SYDVKM. The CDR3 spans 17 residues. CDR3 protein: CASTLPLGTGGPTEAFF. The CDR3 DNA sequence: TGTGCCAGCACCCTTCCGTTAGGGACAGGGGGACCCACTGAAGCTTTCTTT.

V is TRBV10-2 and J is TRBJ2-7; 8 nucleotides line up with TRBD2. Trimming removed 2 bases from V and 5 bases from J; junction bases left unmatched: 8. Germline assignment: CDR1 WSHSY and CDR2 SAAADI. The CDR3 totals 15 residues. The CDR3 region is CASSEGSGSTDEQYF. CDR3 in DNA: TGCGCCAGCAGTGAGGGGAGCGGGAGCACTGACGAGCAGTACTTC.

This clone showed up just a few times. The V gene is TRBV7-9, the J gene TRBJ1-1; D is possibly TRBD1 (5 bases). This CDR3 is 14 amino acids long. Germline V gene sequence: CDR1 SEHNR, CDR2 FQNEAQ (reference sequence). V was shortened by 3 bases and J by 2 bases, with 10 bases between the two germline ends. The CDR3 DNA reads as TGTGCCAGCAGCTTGGGACGACAAAACACTGAAGCTTTCTTT. This sequence encodes CASSLGRQNTEAFF.

This clone has more than one count but fewer than ten. The chain combines TRBV28 with TRBJ2-5; 10 bases map to TRBD2. Trimming removed 5 bases from V and 4 bases from J; junction bases left unmatched: 7. The CDR3 is made up of 15 amino acids. CDR1 and CDR2 from the germline V gene are MDHEN and SYDVKM. The CDR3 here is CASSRGLAFGETQYF. CDR3 DNA: TGTGCCAGCAGTCGGGGACTAGCGTTCGGAGAGACCCAGTACTTC.

The sample holds a few counts of this clone. This chain uses TRBV6-4 with TRBJ1-3; D unclear. Germline assignment: CDR1 MRHNA and CDR2 SNTAGT. The CDR3 covers 15 residues. Trimming took off 4 bases at V and 0 bases at J, with 10 bases between the two ends. CDR3 in DNA: TGTGCCAGCAGTGCGCCAAGCATCTCTGGAAACACCATATATTTT. Amino acids: CASSAPSISGNTIYF.

The genes are TRBV9 and TRBJ2-1; 7 bases align to TRBD2. The junction had 10 bases not matched to a gene; V was cut back by 0 bases and J by 10 bases. The V gene's germline CDR1 is SGDLS and CDR2 YYNGEE. There are 15 residues in the CDR3. CDR3 in amino acids: CASSVGLAGQGEQFF. In nucleotides, the CDR3 is TGTGCCAGCAGCGTAGGATTAGCGGGCCAGGGAGAGCAGTTCTTC.

The V and J genes are TRBV9 and TRBJ2-3; D not resolved. From germline, CDR1 is SGDLS and CDR2 YYNGEE. Deletions cut 0 bases from V and 4 bases from J, with 3 bases between. The CDR3 extends over 12 amino acids. The CDR3 protein is CASSVAADTQYF. Here the CDR3 DNA reads TGTGCCAGCAGCGTAGCTGCAGATACGCAGTATTTT.

J is TRBJ2-7 and V is TRBV7-8; 7 nucleotides agree with TRBD2. The CDR3 totals 15 residues. The V segment lost 7 bases and the J segment 0 bases; nucleotides outside the gene matches: 9. CDR1 is SGHVS and CDR2 is FQNEAQ in the germline V gene. CDR3 in amino acids: CASNLGGSASYEQYF. In nucleotides, the CDR3 is TGTGCCAGCAACCTCGGCGGGAGTGCCTCCTACGAGCAGTACTTC. Full variable domain (remainder filled in from reference TRBV7-8 and TRBJ2-7): GAGVSQSPRYKVAKRGQDVALRCDPISGHVSLFWYQQALGQGPEFLTYFQNEAQLDKSGLPSDRFFAERPEGSVSTLKIQRTQQEDSAVYLCASNLGGSASYEQYFGPGTRLTVT.

The chain is built from TRBV2 and TRBJ2-1, with D perhaps given as TRBD1 or TRBD2 (5 bases each). V dropped 5 bases and J dropped 8 bases, with 16 bases sitting between them. Germline V gene sequence: CDR1 SNHLY, CDR2 FYNNEI. The CDR3 length is 14 residues. This chain's CDR3 is CASSPFGGRDEQFF. Here the CDR3 DNA reads TGTGCCAGCAGTCCCTTTGGGGGACGGGATGAGCAGTTCTTC.

The rearrangement joins TRBV5-8 to TRBJ2-2; D unclear. Trimming shortened V by 2 bases and J by 1 base, and 12 bases separated the two germline ends. This CDR3 contains 16 residues. Germline values: CDR1 SGHTS, CDR2 YDEGEE. The CDR3 nucleotides read TGTGCCAGCAGCTTTGTCCGACAACTGAACACCGGGGAGCTGTTTTTT. Its translation: CASSFVRQLNTGELFF.